A selection of T cell receptor beta chains follows, all from one sample in a study of radiotherapy plus CTLA-4 blockade in lung cancer. The assay was immunoSEQ multiplex PCR, and TCRdb's table has in-frame clones only and misses some. This sample carries 40,000 to 45,000 clones, roughly 70% of them seen once, and the ten largest clones take around 9.6%. The input for sequencing was peripheral blood, taken from a patient treated with radiotherapy plus ipilimumab. The receptors were sampled from a human donor with non-small cell lung cancer who had stable disease on radiotherapy plus ipilimumab. Both conserved end residues are part of each CDR3. D genes are given only for firm matches. Clone size appears in some rows only: once, few, many, or a class for an expanded clone.

TRBD2	few	TRBV5-4	TRBJ2-1	TGTGCCAGCAGCTTGATTATGGCGGGGGTCGAGCTTTACAATGAGCAGTTCTTC	CASSLIMAGVELYNEQFF
TRBD1	NA	TRBV5-1	TRBJ1-1	TGCGCCAGCAGCTTGGGCCGGACAGGGAACACTGAAGCTTTCTTT	CASSLGRTGNTEAFF
NA	NA	TRBV11-2	TRBJ2-7	TGTGCCAGCAGCCCCTGGACTGAGTCCTACGAGCAGTACTTC	CASSPWTESYEQYF
NA	NA	TRBV5-1	TRBJ2-3	TGCGCCAGCAGCTTACGGGGGACCACAGATACGCAGTATTTT	CASSLRGTTDTQYF
TRBD1	NA	TRBV7-2	TRBJ1-2	TGTGCCAGCAGCTTGGACACAGGGGACTATGGCTACACCTTC	CASSLDTGDYGYTF
NA	few	TRBV6-5	TRBJ1-1	TGTGCCATTATTACGGACACTGAAGCTTTCTTT	CAIITDTEAFF
NA	few	TRBV7-9	TRBJ1-2	TGTGCCATCCGGGGGAACTATGGCTACACCTTC	CAIRGNYGYTF
TRBD1	NA	TRBV12-5	TRBJ2-1	TGTGCTAGTGGCACCGACCGGGACAGACACAATGAGCAGTTCTTC	CASGTDRDRHNEQFF
TRBD2	NA	TRBV7-9	TRBJ2-7	TGTGCCAGCAGCCCAGGGGCGGGGGGACAAAGCTCCTACGAGCAGTACTTC	CASSPGAGGQSSYEQYF
NA	NA	TRBV6-6	TRBJ1-4	TGTGCCAGCAGTTACTCATTTGGCAGCCCTGCGGAACTGTTTTTT	CASSYSFGSPAELFF
NA	NA	TRBV9	TRBJ1-6	TGTGCCAGCAGTGCCCGCCCCGGGACTAACAATTCACCCCTCCACTTT	CASSARPGTNNSPLHF
NA	NA	TRBV7-2	TRBJ1-1	TGTGCCAGCAGCTTAAGTGCGGGGACTGAAGCTTTCTTT	CASSLSAGTEAFF
TRBD2	few	TRBV9	TRBJ2-1	TGTGCCAGCAGCGTAGTTCTAGCGGGGGGTGGTGAGCAGTTCTTC	CASSVVLAGGGEQFF
NA	NA	TRBV9	TRBJ1-1	TGTGCCAGCAGCGTAGTTCCACAGAACACTGAAGCTTTCTTT	CASSVVPQNTEAFF
TRBD1	NA	TRBV9	TRBJ2-5	TGTGCCAGCAGCGTAGCGACCCACGGCAGGGGGTCCCAGTACTTC	CASSVATHGRGSQYF
TRBD1	NA	TRBV6-6	TRBJ1-2	TGTGCCAGCAGCCGTAAAAGAGGGGGCGACTATGGCTACACCTTC	CASSRKRGGDYGYTF
NA	once	TRBV7-2	TRBJ2-1	TGTGCCAGCAGCTTAACTAGCAACCAACCCTACAATGAGCAGTTCTTC	CASSLTSNQPYNEQFF
TRBD1	once	TRBV19	TRBJ2-3	TGTGCCAGTAGTTTCCCGGGACAGGGAATCCTTGTGGATACGCAGTATTTT	CASSFPGQGILVDTQYF
TRBD1	few	TRBV18	TRBJ1-2	TGTGCCAGCTCATTAGCCGGGACAGGGAGTTATGGCTACACCTTC	CASSLAGTGSYGYTF
NA	NA	TRBV5-1	TRBJ2-1	TGCGCCAGCAGCTTGGGGGACTTCTACAATGAGCAGTTCTTC	CASSLGDFYNEQFF
TRBD1	NA	TRBV10-3	TRBJ1-2	TGTGCCATCACCGGACAGGGGAAGAGTGGCTATGGCTACACCTTC	CAITGQGKSGYGYTF
NA	NA	TRBV6-5	TRBJ2-5	TGTGCCAGCAGGGACACCCAAGAGACCCAGTACTTC	CASRDTQETQYF
TRBD1	few	TRBV7-9	TRBJ2-5	TGTGCCAGCAGCCGAAGTAGTGGTGGACAGGGACAAGAGACCCAGTACTTC	CASSRSSGGQGQETQYF
NA	NA	TRBV25-1	TRBJ2-5	TGTGCCAGCAGTGATTGGACAGTCTGGGAGACCCAGTACTTC	CASSDWTVWETQYF
NA	NA	TRBV5-1	TRBJ2-3	TGCGCCAGCAGCTTACCCCTTAGCTACACAGATACGCAGTATTTT	CASSLPLSYTDTQYF
NA	few	TRBV11-2	TRBJ2-2	TGTGCCAGCAGCTTGGGGGTCGGGGGAGCCGGGGAGCTGTTTTTT	CASSLGVGGAGELFF
NA	NA	TRBV18	TRBJ1-1	TGTGCCAGCTCACCCTCTTCCCGGGGAAACACTGAAGCTTTCTTT	CASSPSSRGNTEAFF
NA	NA	TRBV7-6	TRBJ2-7	TGTGCGCTCGGAAGGGGCAGGCTTTCCTACGAGCAGTACTTC	CALGRGRLSYEQYF
NA	once	TRBV15	TRBJ2-1	TGTGCCACCAGCGGTGGAGGGTGGGACCGGAGGAAGAATGAGCAGTTCTTC	CATSGGGWDRRKNEQFF
NA	NA	TRBV9	TRBJ1-3	TGTGCCAGCAGCGTTGGCAGTGGAAACACCATATATTTT	CASSVGSGNTIYF
TRBD2	NA	TRBV5-1	TRBJ2-7	TGCGCCAGCAGCTCTGCAGGGACTAGCGGCTCCTACGAGCAGTACTTC	CASSSAGTSGSYEQYF
NA	NA	TRBV7-9	TRBJ1-1	TGTGCCAGCAGCTTATTAGGACAGTTCCCTGAAGCTTTCTTT	CASSLLGQFPEAFF
NA	NA	TRBV28	TRBJ1-2	TGTGCCAGCACTCCTCGGGGGGGCCCTAACTATGGCTACACCTTC	CASTPRGGPNYGYTF
NA	NA	TRBV12-5	TRBJ2-1	TGTGCTAGTGGGATTAGGGGTTTCACTCAGTTCTTC	CASGIRGFTQFF
NA	NA	TRBV18	TRBJ1-3	TGTGCCAGCTCACCGATGGCAGGGGATCACACCATATATTTT	CASSPMAGDHTIYF
NA	few	TRBV19	TRBJ1-1	TGTGCCAGTAGTCCGATTTCAGATAACACTGAAGCTTTCTTT	CASSPISDNTEAFF
TRBD1	NA	TRBV18	TRBJ1-5	TGTGCCAGCTCACCCAGAGACAGGGGCCTTTATAGCAATCAGCCCCAGCATTTT	CASSPRDRGLYSNQPQHF
NA	NA	TRBV6-1	TRBJ2-2	TGTGCCAGCAGTGGGGGCCGGCCCGGGGAGCTGTTTTTT	CASSGGRPGELFF
NA	NA	TRBV27	TRBJ1-4	TGTGCCAGCAGCCGGGGTAGCGGTAATGAAAAACTGTTTTTT	CASSRGSGNEKLFF
NA	NA	TRBV7-9	TRBJ2-2	TGTGCCAGCAGCTTAATAGGGAGAGGGTACACCGGGGAGCTGTTTTTT	CASSLIGRGYTGELFF
TRBD1	NA	TRBV2	TRBJ1-1	TGTGCCAGCAGTGCGTTGACAGGGGGGGGAAACACTGAAGCTTTCTTT	CASSALTGGGNTEAFF
NA	NA	TRBV5-1	TRBJ2-7	TGCGCCAGCAGCCCCCAGACAGTTTCCTACGAGCAGTACTTC	CASSPQTVSYEQYF
NA	NA	TRBV19	TRBJ1-5	TGTGCCAGTAGTATGGTGGGCTTAGGAATCGGCAATCAGCCCCAGCATTTT	CASSMVGLGIGNQPQHF
NA	once	TRBV19	TRBJ2-3	TGTGCCAGTAATCGGGGGTTCACAGATACGCAGTATTTT	CASNRGFTDTQYF
NA	NA	TRBV5-1	TRBJ1-1	TGCGCCAGCAGCGCAGGCAGCAACACTGAAGCTTTCTTT	CASSAGSNTEAFF
TRBD2	NA	TRBV18	TRBJ2-1	TGTGCCAGCTCACCCAGCGGGGGGTCTCGGAATGAGCAGTTCTTC	CASSPSGGSRNEQFF
TRBD1	few	TRBV6-5	TRBJ2-7	TGTGCCAGCAGCCTATACAGGGGTGGGGACTACGAGCAGTACTTC	CASSLYRGGDYEQYF
TRBD1	NA	TRBV6-6	TRBJ1-1	TGTGCCAGCAGTTACCCGGGACAGAAAGCTTTCTTT	CASSYPGQKAFF